One sample yielded the 8 T cell receptor beta chains listed below, sequenced in a study of shared clonotypes between healthy human individuals. Some clones are missing from TCRdb's copy, which holds only in-frame ones; the method was immunoSEQ multiplex PCR. The sample has nearly 1,000,000 clones, over 75% seen once; the top ten hold around 1.5%. Source material: memory CD4+ T cells sorted from blood. Sample subset: CD45RA-negative fraction. The receptors were gathered from a man between 18 and 35 years old in good health.

This rearrangement joins TRBV30 to TRBJ2-1, with 9 bases fitting TRBD2. This CDR3 has 16 amino acids. Germline lookup yields CDR1 GTSNPN and CDR2 SVGIG (reference sequence). The J segment lost 3 bases and the V segment lost 0 bases, leaving 6 bases of the junction unmatched. Here the CDR3 reads CAWSVQASGIYNEQFF. As DNA, the CDR3 is TGTGCCTGGAGTGTACAGGCTAGCGGGATCTACAATGAGCAGTTCTTC.

This rearrangement joins TRBV18 to TRBJ2-3; 9 nucleotides align to TRBD2. The CDR3 contains 17 residues. Trimming cost V 0 bases and J 4 bases; bases outside gene matches: 8. Germline V lookup: CDR1 KGHSH, CDR2 LQKENI. CDR3 sequence: CASSPPGLASLADTQYF. Here the CDR3 DNA reads TGTGCCAGCTCACCACCGGGACTAGCATCTCTAGCAGATACGCAGTATTTT.

The chain couples TRBV7-9 to TRBJ1-2, with D perhaps matching TRBD1 (5 bases). V dropped 3 bases and J dropped 11 bases, with 10 bases sitting between them. CDR1 is SEHNR, CDR2 FQNEAQ, per germline (reference sequence). CDR3 length: 11 amino acids. The CDR3 loop reads CASSFRENYTF. The CDR3 DNA follows: TGTGCCAGCAGCTTCAGGGAAAATTACACCTTC.

J is TRBJ2-7 and V is TRBV5-1; D is tentatively TRBD1 or TRBD2 (5 bases each). This CDR3 spans 16 amino acids. Trimming removed 0 bases at V and 7 bases at J, with 20 bases between. CDR1 SGHRS and CDR2 YFSETQ come from the germline V gene. For the CDR3, the DNA is TGCGCCAGCAGCTTGGGGGCCGGGACGGGGCACTCGGAGCAGTACTTC. It yields the protein CASSLGAGTGHSEQYF.

In DNA form, the CDR3 reads TGTGCCAGCAGCCCAGGACAGGGTGTTCCGATGAACACTGAAGCTTTCTTT. Residues: CASSPGQGVPMNTEAFF. The chain employs TRBV7-9 and TRBJ1-1; 8 nucleotides align to TRBD1. The junction had 11 bases not matched to a gene; V was cut back by 5 bases and J by 0 bases. Looked up from germline, CDR1 is SEHNR and CDR2 is FQNEAQ (reference sequence). The CDR3 totals 17 residues.

On this clone: At the DNA level, this CDR3 is encoded by other sequences in the same sample as well. The J gene is TRBJ1-2, the V gene TRBV7-8; 8 bases line up with TRBD1. The germline gives CDR1 SGHVS, CDR2 FQNEAQ. V was clipped by 5 bases and J by 5 bases; unmatched bases: 4. There are 13 residues in the CDR3. CDR3 sequence: CASSPGQGYGYTF. The CDR3 region has the DNA TGTGCCAGCAGCCCCGGACAGGGATATGGCTACACCTTC.

This chain uses TRBV9 with TRBJ2-5; TRBD1 aligns across 7 bases. The CDR3 has 13 residues. Germline V CDR1 and CDR2: SGDLS, YYNGEE. Trimming at V came to 4 bases and at J to 5 bases, leaving 5 bases not matched to a gene. The CDR3 sequence: CASSPGQVETQYF. The DNA for the CDR3 is TGTGCCAGCAGCCCCGGACAGGTGGAGACCCAGTACTTC.

V is TRBV15 and J is TRBJ1-1, with D perhaps matching TRBD1 (6 bases). The CDR3 loop spans 15 amino acids. In germline, CDR1 is LNHNV, CDR2 YYDKDF (reference sequence). Trimming stripped 7 bases from V and 3 bases from J, with 18 bases between. Written as DNA, the CDR3 is TGTGCCACCAAATCCGTCGGGGGCCGGTACACTGAAGCTTTCTTT. Amino acid sequence: CATKSVGGRYTEAFF.